Detailed here is one T cell receptor (beta chain). Its antigen is still unknown. This CDR3 region has 13 residues. CDR1 and CDR2 (germline): SQVTM, ANQGSEA. Between the trimmed V and J ends, which lost 7 bases and 4 bases, there was a span of 16 bases. RNA, once extracted, was reverse transcribed into cDNA for use as the sequencing template. Using immunoSEQ multiplex PCR, the repertoire was profiled, and TCRdb retains in-frame clones only, with some absent. The sample holds over 120,000 clones, 40% to 55% seen once. Peripheral blood and lesional scalp punch biopsies were taken from alopecia areata patients. These data come from a study of CD8+ T cells in alopecia areata. Study background: It was oral tofacitinib, at 5 to 10 mg twice daily, that treated patients received. Findings and caveats of the study: Sequences from scalp samples also cover resident alphabeta T cells of normal skin.

The starting material was CD4+ T cells sorted from blood, obtained at week 0. This receptor was obtained from a human donor with alopecia areata. The V and J genes are TRBV29-1 and TRBJ2-5; possible D gene TRBD2, 6 bases. CDR3 in amino acids: CSAARARGETQYF. The CDR3 nucleotides are TGCAGCGCAGCTAGGGCGCGGGGAGAGACCCAGTACTTC.